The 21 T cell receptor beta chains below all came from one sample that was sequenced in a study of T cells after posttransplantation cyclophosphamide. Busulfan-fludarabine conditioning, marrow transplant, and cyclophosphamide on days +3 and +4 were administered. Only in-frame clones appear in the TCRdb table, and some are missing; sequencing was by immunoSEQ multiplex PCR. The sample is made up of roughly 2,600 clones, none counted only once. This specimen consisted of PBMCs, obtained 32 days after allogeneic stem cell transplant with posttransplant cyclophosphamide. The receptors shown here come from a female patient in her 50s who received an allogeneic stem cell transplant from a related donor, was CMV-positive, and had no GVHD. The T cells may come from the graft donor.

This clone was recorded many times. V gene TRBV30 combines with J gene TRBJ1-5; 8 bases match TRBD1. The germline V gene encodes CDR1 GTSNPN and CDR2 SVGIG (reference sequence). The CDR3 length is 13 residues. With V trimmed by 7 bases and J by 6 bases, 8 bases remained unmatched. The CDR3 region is CASGQGEAQPQHF. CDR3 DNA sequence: TGTGCCTCCGGACAGGGCGAGGCTCAGCCCCAGCATTTT.

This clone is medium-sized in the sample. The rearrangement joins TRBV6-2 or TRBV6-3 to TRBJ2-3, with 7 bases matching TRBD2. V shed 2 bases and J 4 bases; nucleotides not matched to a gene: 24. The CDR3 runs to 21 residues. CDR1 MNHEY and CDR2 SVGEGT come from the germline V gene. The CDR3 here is CASSYPTSGVGNLRLSDTQYF. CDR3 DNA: TGTGCCAGCAGTTACCCTACCAGCGGGGTAGGTAATTTGAGATTGTCAGATACGCAGTATTTT.

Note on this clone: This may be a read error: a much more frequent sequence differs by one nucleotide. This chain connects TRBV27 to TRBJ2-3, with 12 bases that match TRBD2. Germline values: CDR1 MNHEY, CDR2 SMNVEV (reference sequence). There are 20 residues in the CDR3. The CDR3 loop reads CASSPTPVLAGGLGTDPQYF. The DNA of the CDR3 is TGTGCCAGCAGTCCAACCCCGGTCCTAGCGGGAGGGCTGGGCACAGATCCGCAGTATTTT.

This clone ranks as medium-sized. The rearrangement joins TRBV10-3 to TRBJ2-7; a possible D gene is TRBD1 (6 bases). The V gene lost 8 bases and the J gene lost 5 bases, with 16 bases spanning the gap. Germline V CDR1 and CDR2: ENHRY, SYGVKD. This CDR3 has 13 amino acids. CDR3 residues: CAIATGRSNEQYF. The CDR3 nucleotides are TGTGCCATCGCGACAGGTCGTTCAAACGAGCAGTACTTC.

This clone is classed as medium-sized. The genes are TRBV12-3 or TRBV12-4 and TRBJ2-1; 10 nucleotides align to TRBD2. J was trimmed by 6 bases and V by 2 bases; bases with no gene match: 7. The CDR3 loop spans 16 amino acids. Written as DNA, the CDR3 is TGTGCCAGCAGTTTATCTCTAGCGGGAGTAACCAATGAGCAGTTCTTC. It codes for CASSLSLAGVTNEQFF.

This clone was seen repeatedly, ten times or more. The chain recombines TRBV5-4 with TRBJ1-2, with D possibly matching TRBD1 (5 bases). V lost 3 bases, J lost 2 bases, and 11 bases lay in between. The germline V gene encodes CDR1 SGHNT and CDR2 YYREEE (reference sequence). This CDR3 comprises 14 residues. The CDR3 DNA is TGTGCCAGCAGCTCCAAGACAGAGAACTATGGCTACACCTTC. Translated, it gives CASSSKTENYGYTF.

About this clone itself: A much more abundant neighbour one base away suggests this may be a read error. The DNA of the CDR3 is TGTGCCAGCAGCTCTCAGCGTAACTATCGCTACACCTTC. It codes for CASSSQRNYRYTF. This chain joins TRBV11-2 and TRBJ1-2, with D unresolved. Germline CDR1 is SGHAT and CDR2 is FQNNGV. The CDR3 extends over 13 amino acids.

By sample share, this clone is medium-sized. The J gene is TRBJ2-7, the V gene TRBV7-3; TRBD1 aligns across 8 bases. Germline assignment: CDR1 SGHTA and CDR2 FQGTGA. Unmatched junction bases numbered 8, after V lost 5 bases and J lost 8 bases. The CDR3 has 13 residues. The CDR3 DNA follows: TGTGCCAGCAGCGCAGGGGGCTACTCGAAGCAGTACTTC. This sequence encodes CASSAGGYSKQYF.

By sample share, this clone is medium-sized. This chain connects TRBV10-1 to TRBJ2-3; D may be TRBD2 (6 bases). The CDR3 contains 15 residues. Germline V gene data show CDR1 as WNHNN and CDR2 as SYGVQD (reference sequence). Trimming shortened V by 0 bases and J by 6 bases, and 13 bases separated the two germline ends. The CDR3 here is CASSESAGSHDTQYF. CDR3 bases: TGCGCCAGCAGTGAGTCGGCGGGAAGCCACGATACGCAGTATTTT.

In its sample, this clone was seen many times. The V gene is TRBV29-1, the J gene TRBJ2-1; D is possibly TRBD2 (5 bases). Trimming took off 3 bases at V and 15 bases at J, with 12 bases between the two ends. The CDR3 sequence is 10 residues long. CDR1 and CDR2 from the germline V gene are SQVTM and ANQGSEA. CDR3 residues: CSVESGPPFF. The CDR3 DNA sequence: TGCAGCGTTGAGAGCGGACCCCCGTTCTTC.

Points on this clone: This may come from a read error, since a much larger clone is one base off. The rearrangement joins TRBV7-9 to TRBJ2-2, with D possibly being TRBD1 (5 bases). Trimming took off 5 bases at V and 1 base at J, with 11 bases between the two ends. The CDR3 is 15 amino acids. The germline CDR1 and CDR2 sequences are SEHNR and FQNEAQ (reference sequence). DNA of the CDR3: TGTGCCAGCAGCGTAAGGGGCAGGAACACCGGGGAGCTGTTTTTT. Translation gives CASSVRGRNTGELFF.

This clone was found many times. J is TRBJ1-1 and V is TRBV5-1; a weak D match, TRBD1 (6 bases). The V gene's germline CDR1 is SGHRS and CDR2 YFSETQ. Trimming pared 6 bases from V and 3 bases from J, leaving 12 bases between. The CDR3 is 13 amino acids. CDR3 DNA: TGCGCCAGCATCTCCCCAGGGGACACTGAAGCTTTCTTT. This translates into CASISPGDTEAFF.

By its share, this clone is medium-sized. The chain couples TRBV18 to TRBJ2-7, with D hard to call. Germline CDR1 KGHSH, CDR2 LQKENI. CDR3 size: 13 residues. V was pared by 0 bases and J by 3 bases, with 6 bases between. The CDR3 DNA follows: TGTGCCAGCTCACCACCTCACAGCTACGAGCAGTACTTC. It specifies CASSPPHSYEQYF.

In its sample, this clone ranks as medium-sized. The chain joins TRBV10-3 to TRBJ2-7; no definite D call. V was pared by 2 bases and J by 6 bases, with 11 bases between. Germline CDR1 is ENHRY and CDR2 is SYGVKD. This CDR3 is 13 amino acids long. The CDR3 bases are TGTGCCATCAGTGAGACCCGCCAGCGCGAGCAGTACTTC. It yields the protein CAISETRQREQYF.

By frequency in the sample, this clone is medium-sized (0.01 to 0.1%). The CDR3, as DNA: TGTGCCAGCTCACCACCGAGGGCGATAGATGAAAAACTGTTTTTT. Residues: CASSPPRAIDEKLFF. The rearrangement joins TRBV18 to TRBJ1-4; D call uncertain. The CDR3 is 15 residues long. V was cut by 0 bases and J by 6 bases, with 11 bases left in between. The germline V gene has CDR1 KGHSH and CDR2 LQKENI. Variable domain in full (rest from reference TRBV18 and TRBJ1-4): NAGVMQNPRHLVRRRGQEARLRCSPMKGHSHVYWYRQLPEEGLKFMVYLQKENIIDESGMPKERFSAEFPKEGPSILRIQQVVRGDSAAYFCASSPPRAIDEKLFFGSGTQLSVL.

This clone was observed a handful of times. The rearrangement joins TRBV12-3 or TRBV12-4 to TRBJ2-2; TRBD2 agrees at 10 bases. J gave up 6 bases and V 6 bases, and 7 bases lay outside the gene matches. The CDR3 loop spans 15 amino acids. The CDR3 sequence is CASRELAGGAGELFF. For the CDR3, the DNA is TGTGCCAGCAGGGAATTAGCGGGAGGTGCCGGGGAGCTGTTTTTT.

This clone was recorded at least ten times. The CDR3 region is CASSPGRSNQPQHF. The CDR3 bases are TGTGCCAGTAGTCCAGGGAGAAGCAATCAGCCCCAGCATTTT. V gene TRBV19 combines with J gene TRBJ1-5, with a tentative D call TRBD1 (5 bases). This CDR3 is built from 14 residues. V lost 5 bases to trimming and J lost 1 base, with 9 bases between them. The germline V gene encodes CDR1 LNHDA and CDR2 SQIVND (reference sequence).

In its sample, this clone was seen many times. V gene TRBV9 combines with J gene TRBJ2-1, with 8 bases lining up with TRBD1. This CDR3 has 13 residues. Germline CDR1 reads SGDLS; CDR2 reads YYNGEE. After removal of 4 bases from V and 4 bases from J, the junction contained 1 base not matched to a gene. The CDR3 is CASSRDRYNEQFF. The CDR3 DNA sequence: TGTGCCAGCAGCCGGGACAGGTACAATGAGCAGTTCTTC. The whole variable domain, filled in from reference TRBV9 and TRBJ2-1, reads DSGVTQTPKHLITATGQRVTLRCSPRSGDLSVYWYQQSLDQGLQFLIQYYNGEERAKGNILERFSAQQFPDLHSELNLSSLELGDSALYFCASSRDRYNEQFFGPGTRLTVL.

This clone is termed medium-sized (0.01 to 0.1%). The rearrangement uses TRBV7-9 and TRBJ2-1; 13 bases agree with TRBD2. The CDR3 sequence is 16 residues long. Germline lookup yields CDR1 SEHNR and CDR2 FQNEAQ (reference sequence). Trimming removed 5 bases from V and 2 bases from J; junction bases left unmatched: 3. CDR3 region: CASSAGTSGAYNEQFF. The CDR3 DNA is TGTGCCAGCAGCGCCGGGACTAGCGGGGCCTACAATGAGCAGTTCTTC.

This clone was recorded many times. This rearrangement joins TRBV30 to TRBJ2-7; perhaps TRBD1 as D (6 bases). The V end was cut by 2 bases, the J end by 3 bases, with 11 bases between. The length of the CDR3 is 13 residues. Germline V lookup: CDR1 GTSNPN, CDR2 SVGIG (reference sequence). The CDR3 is CAWSRGNDYEQYF. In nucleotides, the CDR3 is TGTGCCTGGAGTAGGGGGAATGACTACGAGCAGTACTTC.

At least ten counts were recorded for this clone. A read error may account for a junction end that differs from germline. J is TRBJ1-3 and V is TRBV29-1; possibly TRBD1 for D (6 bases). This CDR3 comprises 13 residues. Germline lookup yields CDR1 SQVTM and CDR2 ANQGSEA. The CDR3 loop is CSVEGGPGNTIYF. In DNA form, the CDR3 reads TGCAGCGTGGAAGGGGGGCCAGGAAACACCATATATTTT.